The sequence of this T cell receptor (beta chain) was determined in a study of blood T cell repertoires in COVID-19. The repertoire was sequenced with immunoSEQ multiplex PCR; TCRdb's copy has only in-frame clones and lacks some. The table includes approximately 110,000 clones, roughly 86% detected once. J gave up 8 bases and V 3 bases, and 4 bases lay outside the gene matches. Germline CDR1 reads MRHNA; CDR2 reads SNTAGT. The CDR3 extends over 13 amino acids. The receptor's source is a human donor in a cohort sampled during active COVID-19. This chain uses TRBV6-4 with TRBJ2-1; 7 positions match TRBD2. Material for sequencing was peripheral blood. The CDR3 nucleotides read TGTGCCAGCAGTGATCAGACTAGCCATGAGCAGTTCTTC. Its protein is CASSDQTSHEQFF.